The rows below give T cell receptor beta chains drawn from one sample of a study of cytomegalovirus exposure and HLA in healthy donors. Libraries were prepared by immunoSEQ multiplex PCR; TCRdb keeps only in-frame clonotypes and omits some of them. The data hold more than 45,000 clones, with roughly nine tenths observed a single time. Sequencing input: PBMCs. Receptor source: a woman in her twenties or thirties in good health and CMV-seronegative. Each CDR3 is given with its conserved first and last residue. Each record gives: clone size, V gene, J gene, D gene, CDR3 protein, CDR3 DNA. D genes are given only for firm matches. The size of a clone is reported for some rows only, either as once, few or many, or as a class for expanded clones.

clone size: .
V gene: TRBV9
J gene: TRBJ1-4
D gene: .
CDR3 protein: CASSVAGDNEKLFF
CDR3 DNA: TGTGCCAGCAGCGTAGCAGGGGACAATGAAAAACTGTTTTTT

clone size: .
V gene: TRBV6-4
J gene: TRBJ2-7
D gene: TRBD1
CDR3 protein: CASSDPDRDPSYEQYF
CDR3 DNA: TGTGCCAGCAGTGACCCCGACAGGGACCCCTCCTACGAGCAGTACTTC

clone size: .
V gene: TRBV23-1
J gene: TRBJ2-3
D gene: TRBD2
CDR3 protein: CASIPPGGLDIDNTQYF
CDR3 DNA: TGCGCCAGCATCCCCCCGGGAGGTTTAGATATCGACAATACGCAGTATTTT

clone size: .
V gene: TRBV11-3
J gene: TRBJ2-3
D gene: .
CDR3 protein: CASRAYGEDTQYF
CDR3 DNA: TGTGCCAGCAGGGCCTACGGGGAGGATACGCAGTATTTT

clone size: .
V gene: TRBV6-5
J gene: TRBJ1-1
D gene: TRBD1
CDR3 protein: CASAGTGGGTEAFF
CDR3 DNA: TGTGCCAGTGCGGGCACAGGGGGTGGTACTGAAGCTTTCTTT

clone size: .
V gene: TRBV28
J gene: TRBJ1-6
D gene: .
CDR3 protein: CASSLPSSYNSPLHF
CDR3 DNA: TGTGCCAGCAGTTTACCTAGCTCCTATAATTCACCCCTCCACTTT

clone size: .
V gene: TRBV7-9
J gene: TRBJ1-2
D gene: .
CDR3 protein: CASSYQESHGYTF
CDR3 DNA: TGTGCCAGCAGCTACCAGGAATCCCATGGCTACACCTTC

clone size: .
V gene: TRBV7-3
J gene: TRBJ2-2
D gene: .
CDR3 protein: CASSPRPGGRTGELFF
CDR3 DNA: TGTGCCAGCAGCCCCCGCCCAGGGGGGCGAACCGGGGAGCTGTTTTTT

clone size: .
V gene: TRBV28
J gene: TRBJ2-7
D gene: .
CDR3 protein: CASGTNAGYEQYF
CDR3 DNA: TGTGCCAGCGGAACTAATGCCGGGTACGAGCAGTACTTC

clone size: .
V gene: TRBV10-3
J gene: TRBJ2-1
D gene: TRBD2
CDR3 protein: CAISEIGGYSGRAAYNEQFF
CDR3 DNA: TGTGCCATCAGTGAGATTGGGGGGTATAGCGGGAGGGCCGCCTACAATGAGCAGTTCTTC

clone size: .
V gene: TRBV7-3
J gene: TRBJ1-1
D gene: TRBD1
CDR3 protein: CASSLGQLNTEAFF
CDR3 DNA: TGTGCCAGCAGCTTGGGACAGTTGAACACTGAAGCTTTCTTT

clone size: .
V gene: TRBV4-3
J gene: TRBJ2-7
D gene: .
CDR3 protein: CASSYQAELGSYEQYF
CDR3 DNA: TGCGCCAGCAGCTATCAAGCGGAGCTGGGCTCCTACGAGCAGTACTTC

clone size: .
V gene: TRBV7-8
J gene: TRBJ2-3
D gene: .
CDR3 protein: CASSPPAGSGVTDTQYF
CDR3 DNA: TGTGCCAGCAGCCCACCGGCGGGTAGCGGAGTCACAGATACGCAGTATTTT

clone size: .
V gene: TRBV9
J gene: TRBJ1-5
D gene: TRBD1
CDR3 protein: CASSVGGQGNQPQHF
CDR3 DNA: TGTGCCAGCAGCGTTGGGGGACAGGGCAATCAGCCCCAGCATTTT

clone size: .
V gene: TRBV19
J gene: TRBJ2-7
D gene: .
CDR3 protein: CASSSGLLPYEQYF
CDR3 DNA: TGTGCCAGTAGTTCGGGTCTTTTGCCCTACGAGCAGTACTTC

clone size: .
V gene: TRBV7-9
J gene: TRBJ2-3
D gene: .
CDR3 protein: CASSFPTDAPTDTQYF
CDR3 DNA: TGTGCCAGCAGCTTCCCGACAGACGCTCCCACAGATACGCAGTATTTT

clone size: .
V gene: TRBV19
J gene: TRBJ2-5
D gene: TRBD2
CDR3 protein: CASSTLAGVLHF
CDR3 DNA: TGTGCCAGTAGTACGCTAGCGGGAGTCCTGCACTTC

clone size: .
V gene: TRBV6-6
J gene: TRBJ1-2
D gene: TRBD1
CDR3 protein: CASSLGTAYGYTF
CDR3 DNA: TGTGCCAGCAGCCTCGGGACAGCCTATGGCTACACCTTC

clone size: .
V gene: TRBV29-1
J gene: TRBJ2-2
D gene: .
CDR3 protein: CSVNGRTGALGTGELFF
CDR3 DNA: TGCAGCGTAAATGGTCGTACGGGAGCCTTGGGCACCGGGGAGCTGTTTTTT

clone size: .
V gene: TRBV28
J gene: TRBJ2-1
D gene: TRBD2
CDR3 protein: CASSPGLATANEQFF
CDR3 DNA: TGTGCCAGCAGTCCGGGACTAGCCACGGCAAATGAGCAGTTCTTC

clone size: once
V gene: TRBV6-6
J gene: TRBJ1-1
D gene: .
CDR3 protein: CASSYAGGAPEAFF
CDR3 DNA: TGTGCCAGCAGTTATGCGGGGGGCGCCCCTGAAGCTTTCTTT

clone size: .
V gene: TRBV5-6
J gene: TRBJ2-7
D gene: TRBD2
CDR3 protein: CASSPAGGGYEQYF
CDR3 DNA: TGTGCCAGCAGCCCCGCTGGGGGGGGCTACGAGCAGTACTTC

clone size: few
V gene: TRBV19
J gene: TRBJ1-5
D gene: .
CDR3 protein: CASSSGGEGQPQHF
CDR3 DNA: TGTGCCAGTAGTAGCGGAGGGGAAGGTCAGCCCCAGCATTTT

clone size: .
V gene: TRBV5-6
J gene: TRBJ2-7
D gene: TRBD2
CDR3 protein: CASSWEPLAGDSYEQYF
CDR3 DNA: TGTGCCAGCAGCTGGGAACCACTAGCGGGTGACTCCTACGAGCAGTACTTC

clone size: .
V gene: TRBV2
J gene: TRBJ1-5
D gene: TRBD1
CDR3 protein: CASNRDRANQPQHF
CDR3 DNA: TGTGCCTCAAACCGGGACAGGGCTAATCAGCCCCAGCATTTT

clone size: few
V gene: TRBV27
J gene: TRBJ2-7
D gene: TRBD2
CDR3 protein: CASSLLAGVREQYF
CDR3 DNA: TGTGCCAGCAGTCTACTAGCGGGAGTTCGGGAGCAGTACTTC

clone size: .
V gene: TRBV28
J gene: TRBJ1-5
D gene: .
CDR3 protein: CASSLQAQPQHF
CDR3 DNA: TGTGCCAGCAGTTTACAAGCTCAGCCCCAGCATTTT

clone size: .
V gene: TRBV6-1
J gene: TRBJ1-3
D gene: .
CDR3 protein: CASSEAQGWSGNTIYF
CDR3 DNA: TGTGCCAGCAGTGAAGCACAGGGTTGGTCTGGAAACACCATATATTTT